This TCR beta chain is drawn from a study of blood T cell repertoires in COVID-19. Study in general: COVID-19 samples from acute and convalescent phases originated in the United States, Italy and Spain.

Germline CDR1 reads SGHTA; CDR2 reads FQGNSA. This CDR3 region has 15 residues. V dropped 2 bases and J dropped 3; count of bases not matched to a gene: 3. This clone was seen at least ten times. Clones were read by immunoSEQ multiplex PCR, and TCRdb kept only the in-frame ones, dropping some. The table records a few hundred thousand clones, roughly 84% of them present only once. The chain is built from TRBV7-2 and TRBJ2-2; 7 bases line up with TRBD2. The source of this sequence is a man under 40 with active or convalescent COVID-19. What was sequenced was peripheral blood. CDR3 in DNA: TGTGCCAGCAGCTTACGCCGGGGGGACACCGGGGAGCTGTTTTTT. Amino acid sequence: CASSLRRGDTGELFF.